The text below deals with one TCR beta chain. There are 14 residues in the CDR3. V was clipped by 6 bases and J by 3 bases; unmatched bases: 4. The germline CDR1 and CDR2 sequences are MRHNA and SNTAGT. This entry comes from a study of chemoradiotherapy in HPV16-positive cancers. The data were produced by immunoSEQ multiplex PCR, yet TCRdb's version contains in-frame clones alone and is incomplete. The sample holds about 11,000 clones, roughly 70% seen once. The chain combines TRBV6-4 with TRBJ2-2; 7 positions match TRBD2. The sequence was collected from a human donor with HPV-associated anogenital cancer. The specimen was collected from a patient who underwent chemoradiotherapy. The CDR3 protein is CASRREGHTGELFF. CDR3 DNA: TGTGCCAGCAGGAGGGAGGGGCACACCGGGGAGCTGTTTTTT.